The 12 T cell receptor beta chains reported below all come from one sample, sequenced in a study of CD8 T cells in Susac syndrome (dated by TCRdb to about 2019). Libraries came from the immunoSEQ multiplex PCR assay. RNA was extracted with the RNeasy kit and roughly 0.5 to 1 ug was reverse transcribed using random hexamers. The public reads were quality trimmed at Q25 with fastp and then assembled into clones with MiXCR by TCRdb, keeping productive beta chains. Every CDR3 protein is listed once, alongside the most common genes and DNA of its rows. This sample holds 55,000 to 85,000 distinct CDR3 sequences; approximately 96% were observed only once. Approximately 0.1% of the sample is taken by the ten largest. What was sequenced was CD4+ T cells from PBMCs. Every receptor here comes from a human donor with multiple sclerosis.

This clonotype was counted a single time. V usage is TRBV2 and J usage is TRBJ1-2; D may be TRBD1 (6 bases). This CDR3 has 13 residues. The germline V and J ends were trimmed by 6 bases and 2 bases, with 10 bases remaining between them. CDR1 SNHLY and CDR2 FYNNEI come from the germline V gene. This CDR3 is CASRTGHNYGYTF. As DNA, the CDR3 is TGTGCCAGCAGGACGGGACACAACTATGGCTACACCTTC.

Comments on this clonotype: Relative to the germline gene, one junction end is altered; a read error may explain this. The CDR3 DNA is TGTGCCAGCGGCCTTGGCAGGGGGCGATCTGAAAACACCATATATTTT. Residues: CASGLGRGRSENTIYF. The chain is built from TRBV7-8 and TRBJ1-3; 8 bases line up with TRBD1. In germline, CDR1 is SGHVS, CDR2 FQNEAQ. CDR3 length: 16 residues.

J is TRBJ2-5 and V is TRBV7-9, with D possibly being TRBD2 (6 bases). CDR1 is SEHNR, CDR2 FQNEAQ, per germline (reference sequence). The CDR3 extends over 14 amino acids. V was clipped by 10 bases and J by 5 bases, with 20 bases between them. The CDR3 sequence is CAILARRGEETQYF. The CDR3 region has the DNA TGTGCCATCCTTGCCCGGAGGGGTGAGGAGACCCAGTACTTC.

The chain joins TRBV29-1 to TRBJ2-2; no definite D call. This CDR3 comprises 16 residues. The V gene's germline CDR1 is SQVTM and CDR2 ANQGSEA. Trimming removed 3 bases from V and 0 bases from J, with 14 bases in between. CDR3 sequence: CSVEGGQQTNTGELFF. In DNA, the CDR3 is TGCAGCGTTGAGGGTGGGCAGCAAACGAACACCGGGGAGCTGTTTTTT.

V gene TRBV6-2 or TRBV6-3 combines with J gene TRBJ2-1, with 7 bases lining up with TRBD2. The CDR3 sequence is 17 residues long. V lost 7 bases, J lost 3 bases, and 15 bases stayed unmatched. From germline, CDR1 is MNHEY and CDR2 SVGEGT. The CDR3 here is CASTFKVPGGNYNEQFF. CDR3 DNA sequence: TGTGCCAGCACCTTCAAGGTTCCGGGGGGTAACTACAATGAGCAGTTCTTC.

The chain uses TRBV3-1 and TRBJ1-2; D is ambiguous. The CDR3 loop spans 13 amino acids. Trimming removed 3 bases from V and 3 bases from J, with 8 bases in between. The V gene's germline CDR1 is LGHDT and CDR2 YNNKEL (reference sequence). In DNA form, the CDR3 reads TGTGCCAGCAGCCAGCCCCCAGACTATGGCTACACCTTC. This sequence encodes CASSQPPDYGYTF.

The rearrangement joins TRBV20-1 to TRBJ1-2, with TRBD1 as a possible D gene (6 bases). Germline V gene data show CDR1 as DFQATT and CDR2 as SNEGSKA (reference sequence). Trimming took off 6 bases at V and 2 bases at J, with 22 bases between the two ends. The CDR3 totals 16 residues. CDR3 loop: CSAPRAEQGHNYGYTF. CDR3 nucleotide sequence: TGCAGTGCCCCGAGGGCGGAACAGGGCCACAACTATGGCTACACCTTC.

This rearrangement joins TRBV3-1 to TRBJ2-2; 12 bases line up with TRBD2. The length of the CDR3 is 17 residues. Germline V gives CDR1 LGHDT, CDR2 YNNKEL (reference sequence). Germline trimming cut 4 bases from V and 3 bases from J; bases unmatched to any gene: 6. The CDR3 sequence: CASSPRLAGAYTGELFF. In DNA, the CDR3 is TGTGCCAGCAGCCCCAGACTAGCGGGGGCGTACACCGGGGAGCTGTTTTTT.

CDR3 bases: TGTGCCACCAGCAGAGAAGGAGGCGGAGGCTATGGCTACACCTTC. Protein: CATSREGGGGYGYTF. The genes are TRBV15 and TRBJ1-2; D is unclear. The CDR3 has 15 amino acids. CDR1 is LNHNV, CDR2 YYDKDF, per germline (reference sequence). V dropped 0 bases and J dropped 4 bases, with 12 bases sitting between them.

This chain uses TRBV11-2 with TRBJ1-4; D is perhaps TRBD1 (6 bases). Germline V CDR1 and CDR2: SGHAT, FQNNGV. Between the trimmed V and J ends, which lost 4 bases and 7 bases, there was a span of 16 bases. This CDR3 is built from 15 residues. The CDR3 DNA is TGTGCCAGCAGCTCGCTACAGGGATTCGGTGAAAAACTGTTTTTT. This gives the protein CASSSLQGFGEKLFF.

The gene calls are TRBV5-1 and TRBJ2-5; TRBD2 aligns across 14 bases. Trimming took 4 bases from V and 1 from J; bases not matched to a gene: 9. The length of the CDR3 is 18 residues. Germline CDR1 reads SGHRS; CDR2 reads YFSETQ. Here the CDR3 reads CASSPKTSGGAGQETQYF. CDR3 in DNA: TGCGCCAGCAGCCCAAAGACTAGCGGGGGGGCTGGCCAAGAGACCCAGTACTTC.

The table lists this clonotype with a count of one. This chain connects TRBV12-3 or TRBV12-4 to TRBJ2-1, with D perhaps matching TRBD2 (6 bases). Trimming cost V 3 bases and J 10 bases, with 7 bases left between them. This CDR3 contains 11 residues. The CDR3 bases are TGTGCCAGCAGTTTGCGGGGAGAGCAGTTCTTC. This encodes CASSLRGEQFF.